Here is one T cell receptor (beta chain) with its context. Sequencing was performed with immunoSEQ multiplex PCR; in TCRdb, only in-frame clones are kept and a portion is missing. This table has around 300,000 clones, about nine tenths appearing once. The sample comes from a study of blood T cell repertoires in COVID-19. Specimen: peripheral blood. The sequence was obtained from a man aged 45-60 years with active or convalescent COVID-19.

The CDR3 DNA reads as TGCAGCGTTGGGAAAACAGGGGGCCTGAATGAGCAGTTCTTC. Protein product: CSVGKTGGLNEQFF. The J gene is TRBJ2-1, the V gene TRBV29-1; 9 nucleotides line up with TRBD1. The V segment lost 4 bases and the J segment 7 bases; nucleotides outside the gene matches: 8. The CDR3 runs to 14 residues. CDR1 SQVTM and CDR2 ANQGSEA come from the germline V gene.